Presented here are 24 T cell receptor beta chains from one specimen sequenced in a study of blood T cells in healthy people across ages. A sample-barcoded 5' primer and a J-beta primer mix were used in a second PCR of about 7 to 12 cycles. In TCRdb, the 5' RACE reads were re-called with MiXCR into one record per CDR3 protein. Seen here are about 730,000 distinct CDR3 sequences, around 40% observed once, and the top ten hold 20% to 25%. Sequenced input: blood. The receptors derive from an older woman in good health.

The genes are TRBV4-3 and TRBJ2-5; maybe TRBD1 (7 bases). The better agreement between TRBJ2-7 and the DNA end casts doubt on the J call. The CDR3 spans 15 residues. Germline loops: CDR1 LGHNA, CDR2 YSLEER. The CDR3: CASSQDPQGGYEQYF. In DNA, the CDR3 is TGCGCCAGCAGCCAAGATCCCCAGGGGGGCTACGAGCAGTACTTC.

Only a few counts were recorded for this clonotype. The V and J genes are TRBV7-2 and TRBJ2-3; 8 bases map to TRBD2. Germline values: CDR1 SGHTA, CDR2 FQGNSA. The CDR3 is made up of 15 amino acids. J gave up 3 bases and V 5 bases, and 7 bases lay outside the gene matches. The CDR3 nucleotides read TGTGCCAGCAGCCCAGCGGGAGTCGAAACAGATACGCAGTATTTT. As protein: CASSPAGVETDTQYF.

This clonotype showed up just a few times. CDR3 bases: TGCAGTGCTCCACCAGGACTAGCGGGAAACGAGCAGTACTTC. It specifies CSAPPGLAGNEQYF. The chain uses TRBV20-1 and TRBJ2-5; TRBD2 matches 12 bases. The J call may be faulty, since TRBJ2-7 better matches the DNA end. The CDR3 runs to 14 residues. Germline lookup yields CDR1 DFQATT and CDR2 SNEGSKA (reference sequence).

This clonotype was picked up a small number of times. The V call is TRBV2, the J call TRBJ1-5, with no clear D. The germline V gene encodes CDR1 SNHLY and CDR2 FYNNEI. The CDR3 covers 15 residues. Trimming removed 4 bases at V and 0 bases at J, with 10 bases between. The CDR3 bases are TGTGCCAGCAGTGGAGTCAGGTATAGCAATCAGCCCCAGCATTTT. This sequence encodes CASSGVRYSNQPQHF. Complete variable domain (other parts from reference TRBV2 and TRBJ1-5): EPEVTQTPSHQVTQMGQEVILRCVPISNHLYFYWYRQILGQKVEFLVSFYNNEISEKSEIFDDQFSVERPDGSNFTLKIRSTKLEDSAMYFCASSGVRYSNQPQHFGDGTRLSIL.

Comments on this clonotype: This may be a read error, as it is one base from a much larger clone. This chain uses TRBV5-1 with TRBJ2-1; D gene unclear. Trimming took 1 base from V and 1 from J, leaving 12 bases between them. Germline lookup yields CDR1 SGHRS and CDR2 YFSETQ. The length of the CDR3 is 16 residues. The chain's CDR3 is CASSLWSGSSYNEQFF. As DNA, the CDR3 is TGCGCCAGCAGCTTGTGGTCCGGCTCGTCCTACAATGAGCAGTTCTTC.

A few counts support this clonotype. The chain employs TRBV3-1 and TRBJ1-1; D gene unclear. The CDR3 loop spans 17 amino acids. The germline CDR1 and CDR2 sequences are LGHDT and YNNKEL (reference sequence). Trimming removed 0 bases from V and 6 bases from J, with 20 bases in between. This CDR3 is CASSQEITGRDSAEAFF. For the CDR3, the DNA is TGTGCCAGCAGCCAAGAGATAACGGGAAGGGATTCAGCTGAAGCTTTCTTT.

This rearrangement joins TRBV29-1 to TRBJ2-1, with 9 bases fitting TRBD2. The CDR3 spans 15 residues. The V gene's germline CDR1 is SQVTM and CDR2 ANQGSEA. The V and J ends lost 7 bases and 0 bases, in that order; junction bases with no gene match: 7. The CDR3 DNA reads as TGCAGCGGAGTTCTAGCGGGACTCTCCTACAATGAGCAGTTCTTC. Translating it yields CSGVLAGLSYNEQFF.

J is TRBJ2-1 and V is TRBV14; 11 bases are shared with TRBD2. The CDR3 runs to 17 residues. Germline loops: CDR1 SGHDN, CDR2 FVKESK. The trim removed 3 bases at V and 0 bases at J, leaving 4 bases unmatched. CDR3 sequence reads: CASSQGLAASSYNEQFF. CDR3 coding DNA: TGTGCCAGCAGCCAGGGACTAGCGGCAAGCTCCTACAATGAGCAGTTCTTC.

The chain couples TRBV20-1 to TRBJ2-5, with a weak D call TRBD1 (6 bases). The CDR3 runs to 16 residues. CDR1 and CDR2 (germline): DFQATT, SNEGSKA (reference sequence). V gave up 3 bases and J gave up 5 bases, with 22 bases separating them. CDR3 loop: CSASVVGRGFGETQYF. The CDR3 DNA is TGCAGTGCTAGCGTCGTCGGCAGGGGATTCGGGGAGACCCAGTACTTC.

This clonotype was seen more than once but under ten times. This chain joins TRBV6-1 and TRBJ2-7, with 13 bases aligning to TRBD2. Germline loops: CDR1 MNHNS, CDR2 SASEGT. V was pared by 2 bases and J by 6 bases, with 13 bases of the junction left unmatched. CDR3 length equals 18 residues. The CDR3 protein is CASSEPARLAGGTGEQYF. The CDR3 region has the DNA TGTGCCAGCAGTGAACCGGCGAGACTAGCGGGAGGTACTGGCGAGCAGTACTTC.

The chain employs TRBV4-1 and TRBJ2-1, with no clear D. This CDR3 is 13 amino acids long. CDR1 and CDR2 (germline): MGHRA, YSYEKL. With 2 bases removed from V and 4 bases from J, the gap between germline ends came to 6 bases. The CDR3 protein is CASSQPIYNEQFF. The CDR3 DNA sequence: TGCGCCAGCAGCCAACCTATATACAATGAGCAGTTCTTC.

The chain joins TRBV6-5 to TRBJ2-2, with TRBD2 identical over 8 bases. The CDR3 contains 17 residues. The V and J ends lost 2 bases and 4 bases, in that order; junction bases with no gene match: 9. Germline-derived CDR1 and CDR2 are MNHEY and SVGAGI. For the CDR3, the DNA is TGTGCCAGCAGTTACGGGGCCGCGAGCGGGGGCACCGGGGAGCTGTTTTTT. This gives the protein CASSYGAASGGTGELFF.

A word on this clonotype: A read error is possible here, since a much larger clone lies one base away. The chain has TRBV29-1 and TRBJ2-1, with a tentative D call TRBD1 (5 bases). Germline V gives CDR1 SQVTM, CDR2 ANQGSEA. This CDR3 region has 13 residues. CDR3 in amino acids: CSSPLAGNNEQFF. In DNA form, the CDR3 reads TGCAGTAGCCCACTCGCAGGGAACAATGAGCAGTTCTTC.

Only a few counts were recorded for this clonotype. CDR3 in amino acids: CASSQDTAGAYEQYF. The CDR3 nucleotides are TGCGCCAGCAGCCAAGATACAGCGGGGGCCTACGAGCAGTACTTC. The V gene is TRBV4-1, the J gene TRBJ2-7; 8 positions agree with TRBD2. This CDR3 spans 15 amino acids. V gave up 0 bases and J gave up 2 bases; unmatched junction bases: 3. The germline gives CDR1 MGHRA, CDR2 YSYEKL.

This chain connects TRBV10-3 to TRBJ2-7, with D unresolved. The germline V gene has CDR1 ENHRY and CDR2 SYGVKD. V dropped 7 bases and J dropped 3 bases, with 13 bases sitting between them. The CDR3 consists of 13 residues. CDR3 coding DNA: TGTGCCATCAACTCCGAAGGAGACTACGAGCAGTACTTC. Protein sequence: CAINSEGDYEQYF.

The gene calls are TRBV20-1 and TRBJ2-1; possibly TRBD2 for D (5 bases). The J call may be in error: the DNA end matches TRBJ2-7 better. The CDR3 length is 14 residues. Germline CDR1 DFQATT, CDR2 SNEGSKA (reference sequence). CDR3: CSARTADSYNEQYF. The CDR3 DNA is TGCAGTGCTAGAACAGCGGATTCCTACAATGAGCAGTACTTC.

The chain has TRBV14 and TRBJ2-3, with D perhaps TRBD1 (5 bases). The V end lost 1 base, the J end lost 2 bases, and 7 bases lay between the germline ends. The CDR3 consists of 14 residues. Germline CDR1 is SGHDN and CDR2 is FVKESK. The CDR3 DNA reads as TGTGCCAGCAGCCAAGGGGGCCCCACAGATACGCAGTATTTT. As protein: CASSQGGPTDTQYF.

This clonotype has just a few counts. The junction departs from germline at one end; a sequencing error may be responsible. The rearrangement links TRBV7-7 to TRBJ1-6; the match to TRBD1 covers 7 bases. The germline V gene encodes CDR1 SSHAT and CDR2 FNYEAQ (reference sequence). The CDR3 is made up of 16 amino acids. As DNA, the CDR3 is TGTGCTAGCAGCTTAGCGCGGGACAGAGCTAATTCACCCCTCCACTTT. Protein: CASSLARDRANSPLHF.

J is TRBJ2-1 and V is TRBV12-3 or TRBV12-4, with 16 bases that match TRBD2. The CDR3 runs 16 residues. With V trimmed by 3 bases and J by 12 bases, 8 bases remained unmatched. The CDR3 DNA sequence: TGTGCCAGCAGTTTGGTCGGGACTAGCGGGGGGGCCTGGCAGTTCTTC. Its protein product is CASSLVGTSGGAWQFF.

This sequence joins TRBV5-1 and TRBJ1-1; 7 nucleotides match TRBD1. Germline CDR1 and CDR2: SGHRS and YFSETQ. With V trimmed by 4 bases and J by 6 bases, 12 bases remained unmatched. The CDR3 extends over 15 amino acids. In nucleotides, the CDR3 is TGCGCCAGCAGCCCCACCCAGGACAGGTCAGCTGAAGCTTTCTTT. Residues: CASSPTQDRSAEAFF.

The sample holds a few counts of this clonotype. The chain joins TRBV30 to TRBJ2-7; tentatively, D is TRBD1 (5 bases). The CDR3 spans 11 residues. Per the germline V gene, CDR1 is GTSNPN and CDR2 is SVGIG (reference sequence). V gave up 8 bases and J gave up 2 bases, with 10 bases separating them. The CDR3 nucleotides read TGTGCCGGCAGGGTAGCCTACGAGCAGTACTTC. It is translated as CAGRVAYEQYF.

V and J are TRBV24-1 and TRBJ2-1; 10 bases map to TRBD2. The J segment lost 4 bases and the V segment lost 2 bases, leaving 4 bases of the junction unmatched. Germline V gene sequence: CDR1 KGHDR, CDR2 SFDVKD. CDR3 length: 16 amino acids. For the CDR3, the DNA is TGTGCCACCAGTGATTCTACTAGCGGGGCTTACAATGAGCAGTTCTTC. Translation: CATSDSTSGAYNEQFF.

V and J are TRBV25-1 and TRBJ1-2; maybe TRBD1 (6 bases). V gave up 8 bases and J gave up 2 bases, with 9 bases separating them. The CDR3 is made up of 12 amino acids. The germline CDR1 and CDR2 sequences are MGHDK and SYGVNS. DNA for the CDR3: TGTGCCAGCCGCAGGGGAAACTATGGCTACACCTTC. As protein: CASRRGNYGYTF.

As regards this clonotype: It may be a read error: a sequence one base away is much more abundant. The V gene is TRBV4-2, the J gene TRBJ2-1, with D possibly matching TRBD2 (5 bases). The CDR3 has 17 residues. CDR1 and CDR2 from the germline V gene are LGHNA and YNFKEQ. The V end was cut by 4 bases, the J end by 8 bases, with 24 bases between. The CDR3: CASSPSRGVSPQYEQFF. CDR3 sequence (DNA): TGTGCCAGCAGCCCCTCACGGGGTGTATCCCCCCAATATGAGCAGTTCTTC.